These 29 T cell receptor beta chains came from one sample sequenced in a study of blood T cell repertoires in COVID-19. Sequencing was performed with immunoSEQ multiplex PCR; in TCRdb, only in-frame clones are kept and a portion is missing. The sample contains 60,000 to 80,000 clones, roughly 85% of which appear only once. Sequenced: peripheral blood. These receptors were collected from a man aged 50-59 years with acute or convalescent COVID-19.

As DNA, the CDR3 is TGTGCCAGCAGCGGGACAGGGGATTATAATTCACCCCTCCACTTT. The encoded protein is CASSGTGDYNSPLHF. This chain joins TRBV9 and TRBJ1-6; 9 nucleotides line up with TRBD1. Losses at the gene ends were 3 bases for V and 4 bases for J; bases not matched to a gene: 2. The V gene's germline CDR1 is SGDLS and CDR2 YYNGEE. This CDR3 spans 15 amino acids.

The rearrangement links TRBV2 to TRBJ2-5; no reliable D call. The CDR3 extends over 15 amino acids. Germline V gives CDR1 SNHLY, CDR2 FYNNEI. V lost 4 bases and J lost 5, with 17 bases in between. The DNA for the CDR3 is TGTGCCAGCAGTGCCTATCATAGTAAACGGGAGACCCAGTACTTC. It yields the protein CASSAYHSKRETQYF.

The V gene is TRBV11-2, the J gene TRBJ2-3; TRBD2 matches at 8 bases. The germline CDR1 and CDR2 sequences are SGHAT and FQNNGV. V was pared by 5 bases and J by 1 base, with 5 bases of the junction left unmatched. The CDR3 spans 15 residues. The CDR3 bases are TGTGCCAGCAGCCCTGTAGCGGGGCGCACAGATACGCAGTATTTT. Encoded protein: CASSPVAGRTDTQYF.

The chain is built from TRBV19 and TRBJ1-1; a weak D match, TRBD1 (5 bases). Per germline, CDR1 LNHDA and CDR2 SQIVND (reference sequence). Trimming took off 6 bases at V and 3 bases at J, with 20 bases between the two ends. This CDR3 contains 16 residues. The CDR3, as DNA: TGTGCCAGTAGCCGCAGGGTAATACGGGGGGACACTGAAGCTTTCTTT. Protein sequence: CASSRRVIRGDTEAFF.

This chain's CDR3 is CASSIPDRDGGELFF. CDR3 in DNA: TGTGCCAGCAGTATCCCCGACAGGGATGGCGGGGAGCTGTTTTTT. This chain uses TRBV28 with TRBJ2-2, with 7 nucleotides matching TRBD1. Trimming cost V 5 bases and J 7 bases; bases outside gene matches: 10. The CDR3 loop spans 15 amino acids. The germline gives CDR1 MDHEN, CDR2 SYDVKM.

The rearrangement uses TRBV11-2 and TRBJ1-4; 7 bases agree with TRBD1. This CDR3 is built from 16 residues. Germline lookup yields CDR1 SGHAT and CDR2 FQNNGV. The ends lost 4 bases at V and 7 bases at J; junction bases unmatched: 12. The CDR3 sequence is CASSSTRGRLGEKLFF. Written as DNA, the CDR3 is TGTGCCAGCAGCTCAACGAGGGGGCGGTTGGGTGAAAAACTGTTTTTT.

The rearrangement links TRBV4-2 to TRBJ1-2; maybe TRBD1 (6 bases). From germline, CDR1 is LGHNA and CDR2 YNFKEQ. V shed 2 bases and J shed 2 bases, with 6 bases lying between them. The CDR3 has 13 residues. The CDR3: CASSQQGNYGYTF. CDR3 bases: TGTGCCAGCAGCCAACAGGGGAACTATGGCTACACCTTC.

The gene calls are TRBV19 and TRBJ1-1; D might be TRBD1 (6 bases). V lost 5 bases, J lost 5 bases, and 15 bases lay in between. This CDR3 spans 14 amino acids. Per germline, CDR1 LNHDA and CDR2 SQIVND (reference sequence). DNA of the CDR3: TGTGCCAGTAGTCCACAGGGCAGGAGAACTGAAGCTTTCTTT. Translating it yields CASSPQGRRTEAFF. Filled out from reference TRBV19 and TRBJ1-1, the complete variable domain reads DGGITQSPKYLFRKEGQNVTLSCEQNLNHDAMYWYRQDPGQGLRLIYYSQIVNDFQKGDIAEGYSVSREKKESFPLTVTSAQKNPTAFYLCASSPQGRRTEAFFGQGTRLTVV.

The chain uses TRBV27 and TRBJ1-1; perhaps TRBD1 as D (5 bases). This CDR3 is built from 13 residues. The germline V gene has CDR1 MNHEY and CDR2 SMNVEV (reference sequence). The ends were cut back, 4 bases at V and 7 bases at J, with 13 bases in the middle. This chain's CDR3 is CASSSTVSHEAFF. In nucleotides, the CDR3 is TGTGCCAGCAGTTCGACAGTCTCACATGAAGCTTTCTTT.

The chain uses TRBV10-3 and TRBJ2-3, with D possibly being TRBD2 (6 bases). V was shortened by 6 bases and J by 0 bases, with 10 bases between the two germline ends. This CDR3 is 14 amino acids long. CDR1 is ENHRY, CDR2 SYGVKD, per germline. The CDR3 coding sequence is TGTGCCATCAGCCAACTAGCCAGCACAGATACGCAGTATTTT. Encoded protein: CAISQLASTDTQYF.

This clone was found a few times. In the same sample, other DNA sequences code for this CDR3. The V gene is TRBV11-2, the J gene TRBJ2-3; D not resolved. CDR1 and CDR2 (germline): SGHAT, FQNNGV. CDR3 size: 13 residues. The V end lost 2 bases, the J end lost 0 bases, and 3 bases lay between the germline ends. The CDR3 DNA follows: TGTGCCAGCAGCTTACCTAGCACAGATACGCAGTATTTT. Translating it yields CASSLPSTDTQYF. Looking up the rest from reference TRBV11-2 and TRBJ2-3 gives the full variable domain: EAGVAQSPRYKIIEKRQSVAFWCNPISGHATLYWYQQILGQGPKLLIQFQNNGVVDDSQLPKDRFSAERLKGVDSTLKIQPAKLEDSAVYLCASSLPSTDTQYFGPGTRLTVL.

This chain links TRBV21-1 with TRBJ1-5. TRBV21-1 is a documented pseudogene. The CDR3 has 13 residues. The CDR3 DNA reads TGTGCCAGCAGCAAAGCGCGCGGTCAGCCCCAGCATTTT. It yields the protein CASSKARGQPQHF.

The CDR3, as DNA: TGTGCCAGCAGCTTGGCCGGTGACAGGGGGAATTCACCCCTCCACTTT. It is translated as CASSLAGDRGNSPLHF. The rearrangement links TRBV5-4 to TRBJ1-6; 9 bases are shared with TRBD1. The CDR3 has 16 amino acids. V lost 0 bases to trimming and J lost 7 bases; unmatched junction nucleotides: 5. Germline V gene lookup returns CDR1 SGHNT and CDR2 YYREEE (reference sequence).

The chain joins TRBV11-2 to TRBJ2-2; D is unclear. Trimming stripped 4 bases from V and 5 bases from J, with 26 bases between. Germline CDR1 SGHAT, CDR2 FQNNGV. This CDR3 comprises 19 residues. In DNA form, the CDR3 reads TGTGCCAGCAGCTCCTCGATCTTCGGAGCCGTAGTTTTTACCGGGGAGCTGTTTTTT. Residues: CASSSSIFGAVVFTGELFF.

The chain couples TRBV11-2 to TRBJ2-2; 7 bases agree with TRBD1. Trimming removed 5 bases from V and 6 bases from J; junction bases left unmatched: 12. The CDR3 loop spans 16 amino acids. Germline lookup yields CDR1 SGHAT and CDR2 FQNNGV. CDR3 protein: CASSKFTGEPSGELFF. The CDR3, as DNA: TGTGCCAGCAGCAAGTTTACAGGGGAGCCCTCCGGGGAGCTGTTTTTT.

The chain links TRBV5-1 to TRBJ1-2; no definite D call. There are 13 residues in the CDR3. Trimming cost V 0 bases and J 6 bases, with 9 bases left between them. CDR1 and CDR2 (germline): SGHRS, YFSETQ. CDR3 in amino acids: CASSLGALHGYTF. The CDR3 coding sequence is TGCGCCAGCAGCTTGGGAGCGTTGCATGGCTACACCTTC.

The chain has TRBV20-1 and TRBJ2-3; TRBD2 matches at 10 bases. CDR3 size: 15 residues. The germline gives CDR1 DFQATT, CDR2 SNEGSKA (reference sequence). V was pared by 3 bases and J by 3 bases, with 6 bases of the junction left unmatched. The CDR3 DNA is TGCAGTGCTAGTAAGGTAGCGGGGGGTACAGATACGCAGTATTTT. It is translated as CSASKVAGGTDTQYF.

This sequence joins TRBV6-1 and TRBJ2-7; TRBD2 aligns across 8 bases. The V segment lost 2 bases and the J segment 0 bases; nucleotides outside the gene matches: 9. CDR1 and CDR2 from the germline V gene are MNHNS and SASEGT. The CDR3 covers 17 residues. CDR3 sequence (DNA): TGTGCCAGCAGTGAAAGCTGGCTAGCGGGCAACTCCTACGAGCAGTACTTC. This translates into CASSESWLAGNSYEQYF.

The gene calls are TRBV18 and TRBJ1-6, with D possibly matching TRBD1 (6 bases). Per germline, CDR1 KGHSH and CDR2 LQKENI. With 1 base removed from V and 2 bases from J, the gap between germline ends came to 6 bases. The CDR3 is 15 amino acids. The CDR3, as DNA: TGTGCCAGCTCACCACAGGGGGCCTATAATTCACCCCTCCACTTT. This codes for CASSPQGAYNSPLHF.

This clone has a single count. V gene TRBV4-1 combines with J gene TRBJ1-5; 9 positions agree with TRBD1. V lost 1 base, J lost 6 bases, and 4 bases stayed unmatched. Looked up from germline, CDR1 is MGHRA and CDR2 is YSYEKL. This CDR3 contains 15 residues. The CDR3 DNA follows: TGCGCCAGCAGCCAAGGTGACAGGGGGAGTCAGCCCCAGCATTTT. Translated, it gives CASSQGDRGSQPQHF.

V is TRBV5-4 and J is TRBJ2-1; 8 bases line up with TRBD2. This CDR3 is 15 amino acids long. Germline CDR1 reads SGHNT; CDR2 reads YYREEE (reference sequence). The V segment lost 4 bases and the J segment 9 bases; nucleotides outside the gene matches: 12. The CDR3 DNA reads TGTGCCAGCAGCAACCGCCGGGGGGGGGAAAGTGAGCAGTTCTTC. Protein sequence: CASSNRRGGESEQFF.

The chain couples TRBV11-2 to TRBJ2-1; D remains ambiguous. Trimming left V 1 base short and J 2 bases short, with 6 bases between. Germline V CDR1 and CDR2: SGHAT, FQNNGV. The CDR3 runs to 14 residues. The DNA of the CDR3 is TGTGCCAGCAGCTTAGGTGGGCCCTACAATGAGCAGTTCTTC. Translated: CASSLGGPYNEQFF.

The J gene is TRBJ1-2, the V gene TRBV19; TRBD1 matches 9 bases. This CDR3 contains 14 residues. J gave up 4 bases and V 9 bases, and 9 bases lay outside the gene matches. The germline V gene encodes CDR1 LNHDA and CDR2 SQIVND (reference sequence). The CDR3 DNA follows: TGTGCCAGCAAGATACAGGGGGCCGCCTATGGCTACACCTTC. Its protein is CASKIQGAAYGYTF.

The chain joins TRBV12-3 or TRBV12-4 to TRBJ2-1; D is uncertain. Trimming shortened V by 4 bases and J by 5 bases, and 6 bases separated the two germline ends. The CDR3 spans 12 residues. The CDR3 loop reads CASSYQDNEQFF. Written as DNA, the CDR3 is TGTGCCAGCAGTTATCAGGACAATGAGCAGTTCTTC.

The chain carries TRBV5-1 and TRBJ1-2; D is unresolved. Germline V gene sequence: CDR1 SGHRS, CDR2 YFSETQ. Trimming shortened V by 2 bases and J by 4 bases, and 9 bases separated the two germline ends. The CDR3 has 13 amino acids. This chain's CDR3 is CASSFAEGYGYTF. In DNA, the CDR3 is TGCGCCAGCAGCTTCGCGGAGGGCTATGGCTACACCTTC. Supplemented by reference TRBV5-1 and TRBJ1-2, the full variable domain reads KAGVTQTPRYLIKTRGQQVTLSCSPISGHRSVSWYQQTPGQGLQFLFEYFSETQRNKGNFPGRFSGRQFSNSRSEMNVSTLELGDSALYLCASSFAEGYGYTFGSGTRLTVV.

The rearrangement uses TRBV20-1 and TRBJ2-7; a possible D gene is TRBD2 (5 bases). This CDR3 contains 11 residues. The germline CDR1 and CDR2 sequences are DFQATT and SNEGSKA (reference sequence). V shed 5 bases and J shed 11 bases, with 16 bases lying between them. The CDR3 here is CSAPSGDREYF. CDR3 bases: TGCAGTGCTCCCTCCGGGGATCGGGAGTACTTC.

The chain uses TRBV19 and TRBJ2-7; 9 bases align to TRBD1. The CDR3 sequence is 11 residues long. In germline, CDR1 is LNHDA, CDR2 SQIVND (reference sequence). CDR3 protein: CATNRDRDVRV. Written as DNA, the CDR3 is TGTGCCACTAACCGGGACAGGGATGTTCGCGTC.

This sequence joins TRBV7-3 and TRBJ2-7; unclear D gene. Per the germline V gene, CDR1 is SGHTA and CDR2 is FQGTGA. The CDR3 loop spans 13 amino acids. V was trimmed by 2 bases and J by 4 bases, leaving 9 bases between them. CDR3 in DNA: TGTGCCAGCAGCTTAGAAAAGGAGTACGAGCAGTACTTC. Translating it yields CASSLEKEYEQYF. The full variable domain, completed using reference TRBV7-3 and TRBJ2-7, is GAGVSQTPSNKVTEKGKYVELRCDPISGHTALYWYRQSLGQGPEFLIYFQGTGAADDSGLPNDRFFAVRPEGSVSTLKIQRTERGDSAVYLCASSLEKEYEQYFGPGTRLTVT.

This chain uses TRBV14 with TRBJ2-5; possible D gene TRBD2, 5 bases. The length of the CDR3 is 14 residues. The V gene lost 4 bases and the J gene lost 5 bases, with 14 bases spanning the gap. Per the germline V gene, CDR1 is SGHDN and CDR2 is FVKESK. Here the CDR3 reads CASSLGVIGETQYF. The CDR3 coding sequence is TGTGCCAGCAGCCTGGGAGTCATTGGGGAGACCCAGTACTTC.